The 13 T cell receptor beta chains below all came from one sample that was sequenced in a study of PD-L1 blockade in urothelial cancer. Using immunoSEQ multiplex PCR, the repertoire was profiled, and TCRdb retains in-frame clones only, with some absent. The table has about 91,000 clones, more than 90% seen once. Sequences were derived from PBMCs, sampled around atezolizumab (anti-PD-L1) treatment. These receptors all come from a man aged 55 to 69 with urothelial cancer.

The J gene is TRBJ2-7, the V gene TRBV2, with 7 positions matching TRBD1. The CDR3 consists of 14 residues. CDR1 SNHLY and CDR2 FYNNEI come from the germline V gene. The trim removed 6 bases at V and 0 bases at J, leaving 5 bases unmatched. In nucleotides, the CDR3 is TGTGCCAGCAGCCTGACAGGGAGCTCCTACGAGCAGTACTTC. Its translation: CASSLTGSSYEQYF.

The J gene is TRBJ1-3, the V gene TRBV18; weak D call: TRBD1 (6 bases). CDR3 length equals 17 residues. CDR1 is KGHSH and CDR2 is LQKENI in the germline V gene. Trimming removed 2 bases from V and 0 bases from J, with 14 bases in between. The CDR3 here is CASSPSWDTSSGNTIYF. CDR3 sequence (DNA): TGTGCCAGCTCACCATCGTGGGACACGAGCTCTGGAAACACCATATATTTT.

The chain joins TRBV5-4 to TRBJ1-2; D gene uncertain. The ends were cut back, 2 bases at V and 12 bases at J, with 14 bases in the middle. CDR1 and CDR2 from the germline V gene are SGHNT and YYREEE (reference sequence). This CDR3 has 12 amino acids. DNA for the CDR3: TGTGCCAGCAGCTTAGGAGACCAGCCGGACACCTTC. As protein: CASSLGDQPDTF.

CDR3 in amino acids: CASSYFGTLANNEQFF. The DNA of the CDR3 is TGCGCCAGCAGCTACTTCGGGACTCTCGCTAACAATGAGCAGTTCTTC. V is TRBV5-1 and J is TRBJ2-1, with D maybe TRBD2 (6 bases). The length of the CDR3 is 16 residues. The ends were cut back, 3 bases at V and 5 bases at J, with 18 bases in the middle. Germline V gene lookup returns CDR1 SGHRS and CDR2 YFSETQ.

The chain employs TRBV6-5 and TRBJ2-5; TRBD2 agrees at 7 bases. The CDR3 extends over 15 amino acids. The germline V gene encodes CDR1 MNHEY and CDR2 SVGAGI. V gave up 2 bases and J gave up 2 bases; unmatched junction bases: 5. The CDR3 region has the DNA TGTGCCAGCAGTTACGGCGGGGGAAGACAAGAGACCCAGTACTTC. Its translation is CASSYGGGRQETQYF.

Only a few counts were recorded for this clone. The chain carries TRBV18 and TRBJ2-1; 12 bases map to TRBD2. The J segment lost 0 bases and the V segment lost 1 base, leaving 1 base of the junction unmatched. The CDR3 is 17 residues long. Germline lookup yields CDR1 KGHSH and CDR2 LQKENI. The CDR3 DNA reads TGTGCCAGCTCACCACTGACTAGCGGGAGCTCCTACAATGAGCAGTTCTTC. The encoded protein is CASSPLTSGSSYNEQFF. Based on the CDR3 plus reference TRBV18 and TRBJ2-1, the full variable domain is NAGVMQNPRHLVRRRGQEARLRCSPMKGHSHVYWYRQLPEEGLKFMVYLQKENIIDESGMPKERFSAEFPKEGPSILRIQQVVRGDSAAYFCASSPLTSGSSYNEQFFGPGTRLTVL.

The V and J genes are TRBV6-7 and TRBJ2-6; a possible D gene is TRBD2 (6 bases). TRBV6-7 is flagged as an ORF with uncertain function. The V end lost 7 bases, the J end lost 3 bases, and 13 bases lay between the germline ends. The CDR3 covers 15 residues. CDR3 region: CASIQEGNGANVLTF. The CDR3, as DNA: TGTGCCAGCATCCAGGAGGGGAATGGGGCCAACGTCCTGACTTTC.

DNA of the CDR3: TGTGCCAGCAGCCCGCTCGCTAGCTCGGGCACAGATACGCAGTATTTT. Translating gives CASSPLASSGTDTQYF. J is TRBJ2-3 and V is TRBV9; possible D gene TRBD2, 5 bases. The germline V gene has CDR1 SGDLS and CDR2 YYNGEE. There are 16 residues in the CDR3. With 4 bases removed from V and 1 base from J, the gap between germline ends came to 16 bases.

The sample holds one count of this clone. This chain connects TRBV27 to TRBJ1-2, with 9 bases identical to TRBD1. In germline, CDR1 is MNHEY, CDR2 SMNVEV (reference sequence). The trim removed 6 bases at V and 4 bases at J, leaving 6 bases unmatched. This CDR3 spans 14 amino acids. The CDR3 here is CASRRTGVGYGYTF. In nucleotides, the CDR3 is TGTGCCAGCAGGCGGACAGGGGTGGGCTATGGCTACACCTTC.

This chain uses TRBV7-2 with TRBJ2-2, with 11 bases identical to TRBD1. The CDR3 extends over 17 amino acids. Germline CDR1 reads SGHTA; CDR2 reads FQGNSA. V shed 6 bases and J 3 bases; nucleotides not matched to a gene: 9. CDR3 nucleotides: TGTGCCAGCAGGCAAAGGGGACAGGGGGGCTACACCGGGGAGCTGTTTTTT. Protein product: CASRQRGQGGYTGELFF. Supplemented by reference TRBV7-2 and TRBJ2-2, the full variable domain reads GAGVSQSPSNKVTEKGKDVELRCDPISGHTALYWYRQSLGQGLEFLIYFQGNSAPDKSGLPSDRFSAERTGGSVSTLTIQRTQQEDSAVYLCASRQRGQGGYTGELFFGEGSRLTVL.

V gene TRBV5-1 combines with J gene TRBJ2-5; D possibly corresponds to TRBD2 (6 bases). V was clipped by 3 bases and J by 5 bases, with 14 bases between them. CDR3 length equals 14 residues. Germline V CDR1 and CDR2: SGHRS, YFSETQ. CDR3 nucleotide sequence: TGCGCCAGCAGCTCAGGACGACTAGGGGAGACCCAGTACTTC. Protein: CASSSGRLGETQYF.

V gene TRBV4-2 combines with J gene TRBJ1-4; D is perhaps TRBD1 (5 bases). The CDR3 runs to 15 residues. Germline values: CDR1 LGHNA, CDR2 YNFKEQ. Trimming cost V 3 bases and J 0 bases, with 8 bases left between them. In DNA, the CDR3 is TGTGCCAGCAGCCAGGGGGGTACAACTAATGAAAAACTGTTTTTT. Its translation: CASSQGGTTNEKLFF.

This sequence joins TRBV11-3 and TRBJ2-1, with a possible D match to TRBD1 (6 bases). V lost 3 bases, J lost 0 bases, and 21 bases lay in between. This CDR3 has 19 residues. CDR1 and CDR2 from the germline V gene are SGHNT and YENEEA. The CDR3 sequence: CASSFRTADPSSSYNEQFF. The DNA of the CDR3 is TGTGCCAGCAGCTTTAGGACAGCTGACCCTTCGAGCTCCTACAATGAGCAGTTCTTC.